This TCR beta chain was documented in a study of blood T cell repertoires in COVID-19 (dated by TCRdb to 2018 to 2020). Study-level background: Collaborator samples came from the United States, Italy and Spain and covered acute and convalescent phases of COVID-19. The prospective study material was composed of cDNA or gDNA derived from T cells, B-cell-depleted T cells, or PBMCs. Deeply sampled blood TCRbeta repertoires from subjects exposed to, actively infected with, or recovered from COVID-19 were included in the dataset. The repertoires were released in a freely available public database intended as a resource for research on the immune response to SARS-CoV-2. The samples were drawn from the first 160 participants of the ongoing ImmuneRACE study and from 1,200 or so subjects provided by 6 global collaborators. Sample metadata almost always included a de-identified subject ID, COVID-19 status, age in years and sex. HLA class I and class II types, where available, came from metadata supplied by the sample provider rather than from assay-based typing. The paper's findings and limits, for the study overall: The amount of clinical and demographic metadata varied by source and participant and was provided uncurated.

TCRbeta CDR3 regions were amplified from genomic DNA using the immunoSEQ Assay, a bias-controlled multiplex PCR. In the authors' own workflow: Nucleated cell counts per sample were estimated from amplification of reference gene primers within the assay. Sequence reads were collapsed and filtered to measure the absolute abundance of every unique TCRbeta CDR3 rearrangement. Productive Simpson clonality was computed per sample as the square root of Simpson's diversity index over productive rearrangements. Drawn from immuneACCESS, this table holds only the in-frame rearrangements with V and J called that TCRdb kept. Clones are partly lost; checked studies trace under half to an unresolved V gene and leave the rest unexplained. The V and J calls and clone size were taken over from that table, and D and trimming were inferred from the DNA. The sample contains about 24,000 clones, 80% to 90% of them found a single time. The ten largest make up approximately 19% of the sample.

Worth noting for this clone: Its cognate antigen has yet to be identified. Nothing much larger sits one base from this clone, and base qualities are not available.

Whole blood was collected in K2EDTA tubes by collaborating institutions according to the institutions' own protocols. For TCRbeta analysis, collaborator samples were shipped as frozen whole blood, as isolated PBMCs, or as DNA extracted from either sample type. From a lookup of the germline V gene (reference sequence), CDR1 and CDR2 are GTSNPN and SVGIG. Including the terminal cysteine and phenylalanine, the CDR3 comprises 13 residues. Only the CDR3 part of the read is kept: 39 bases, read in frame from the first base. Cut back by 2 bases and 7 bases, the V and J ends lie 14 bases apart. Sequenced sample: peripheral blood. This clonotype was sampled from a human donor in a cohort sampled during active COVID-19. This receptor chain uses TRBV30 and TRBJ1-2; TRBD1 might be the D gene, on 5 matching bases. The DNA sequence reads TGTGCCTGGAGTAGGGGTCTTCCAAGTGGCTACACCTTC. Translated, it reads CAWSRGLPSGYTF.